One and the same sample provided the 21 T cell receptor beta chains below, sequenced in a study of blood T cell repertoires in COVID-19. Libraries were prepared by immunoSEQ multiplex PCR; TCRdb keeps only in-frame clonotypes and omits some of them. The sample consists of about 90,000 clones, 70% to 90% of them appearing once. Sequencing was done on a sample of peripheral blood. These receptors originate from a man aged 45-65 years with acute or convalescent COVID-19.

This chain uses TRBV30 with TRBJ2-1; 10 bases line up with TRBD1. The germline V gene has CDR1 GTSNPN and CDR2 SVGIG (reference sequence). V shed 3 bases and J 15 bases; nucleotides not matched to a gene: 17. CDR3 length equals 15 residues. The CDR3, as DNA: TGTGCCTGGAGGGAGACAGGGGGCTGGCGGGAGAGGTTGTTCTTC. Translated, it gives CAWRETGGWRERLFF.

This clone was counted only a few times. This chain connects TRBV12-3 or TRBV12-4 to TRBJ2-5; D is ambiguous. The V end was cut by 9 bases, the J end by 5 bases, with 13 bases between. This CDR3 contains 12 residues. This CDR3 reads CASSPQFETQYF. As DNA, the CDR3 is TGTGCCAGTTCACCCCAGTTTGAGACCCAGTACTTC.

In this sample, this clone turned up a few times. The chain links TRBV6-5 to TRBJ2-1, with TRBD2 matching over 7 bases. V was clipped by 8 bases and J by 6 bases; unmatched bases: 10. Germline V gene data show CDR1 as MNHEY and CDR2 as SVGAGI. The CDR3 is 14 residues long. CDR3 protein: CASSRDYKVNEQFF. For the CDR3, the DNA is TGTGCCAGCTCTCGGGACTACAAAGTCAATGAGCAGTTCTTC.

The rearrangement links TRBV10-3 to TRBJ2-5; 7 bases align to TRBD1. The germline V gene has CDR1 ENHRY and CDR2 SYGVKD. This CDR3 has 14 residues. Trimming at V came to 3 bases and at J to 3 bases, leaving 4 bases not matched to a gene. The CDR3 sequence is CAISEWDSEETQYF. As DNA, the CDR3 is TGTGCCATCAGTGAATGGGACAGCGAAGAGACCCAGTACTTC.

For the CDR3, the DNA is TGTGCCAGCAGCCAAGCCGCGGGACTAGCGGGGGTGGAGCAGTACTTC. This sequence encodes CASSQAAGLAGVEQYF. The rearrangement uses TRBV3-1 (or the pseudogene TRBV3-2) and TRBJ2-7, with 14 bases matching TRBD2. The germline gives CDR1 LGHDT, CDR2 YNNKEL (reference sequence). V gave up 1 base and J gave up 7 bases; unmatched junction bases: 6. This CDR3 region has 16 residues.

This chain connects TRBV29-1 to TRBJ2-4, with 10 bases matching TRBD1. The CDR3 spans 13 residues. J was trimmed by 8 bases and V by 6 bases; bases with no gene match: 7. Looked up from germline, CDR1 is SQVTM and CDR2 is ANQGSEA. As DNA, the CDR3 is TGCAGCGTCGGGCGGGACAGGGGACACATTCAGTACTTC. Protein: CSVGRDRGHIQYF.

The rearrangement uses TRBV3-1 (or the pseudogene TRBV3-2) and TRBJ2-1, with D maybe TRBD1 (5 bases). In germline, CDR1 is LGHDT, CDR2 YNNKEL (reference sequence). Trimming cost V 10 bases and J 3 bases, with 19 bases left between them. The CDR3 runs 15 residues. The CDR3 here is CATGPPARGYNEQFF. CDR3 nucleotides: TGTGCCACCGGCCCGCCTGCAAGGGGCTACAATGAGCAGTTCTTC.

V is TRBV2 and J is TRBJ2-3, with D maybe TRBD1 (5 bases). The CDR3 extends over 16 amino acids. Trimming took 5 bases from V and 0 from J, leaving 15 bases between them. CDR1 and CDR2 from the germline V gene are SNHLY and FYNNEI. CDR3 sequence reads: CASSRNRRTSTDTQYF. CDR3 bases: TGTGCCAGCAGTCGAAACAGGCGAACTAGCACAGATACGCAGTATTTT. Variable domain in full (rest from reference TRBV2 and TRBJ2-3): EPEVTQTPSHQVTQMGQEVILRCVPISNHLYFYWYRQILGQKVEFLVSFYNNEISEKSEIFDDQFSVERPDGSNFTLKIRSTKLEDSAMYFCASSRNRRTSTDTQYFGPGTRLTVL.

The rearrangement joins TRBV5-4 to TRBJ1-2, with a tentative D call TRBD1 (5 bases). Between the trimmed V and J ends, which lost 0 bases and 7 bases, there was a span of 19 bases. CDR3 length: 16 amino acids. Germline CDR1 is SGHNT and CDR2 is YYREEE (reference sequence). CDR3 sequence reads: CASSLEVSGVGRGYTF. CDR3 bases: TGTGCCAGCAGCTTGGAGGTGTCGGGGGTCGGTCGTGGCTACACCTTC.

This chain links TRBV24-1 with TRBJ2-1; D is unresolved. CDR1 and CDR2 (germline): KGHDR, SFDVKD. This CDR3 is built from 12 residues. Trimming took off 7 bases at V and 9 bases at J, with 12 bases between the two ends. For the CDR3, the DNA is TGTGCCACCAGCCTGGGTTCTAGTGAGCAGTTCTTC. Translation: CATSLGSSEQFF.

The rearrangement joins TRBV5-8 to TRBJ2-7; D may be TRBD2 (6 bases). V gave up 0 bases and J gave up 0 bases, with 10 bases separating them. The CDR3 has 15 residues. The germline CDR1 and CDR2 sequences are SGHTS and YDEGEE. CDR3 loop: CASSLAGAGSYEQYF. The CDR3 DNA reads TGTGCCAGCAGCTTGGCGGGAGCCGGCTCCTACGAGCAGTACTTC.

As DNA, the CDR3 is TGTGCCAGCAGCCTAGGACAGCCTGGGACCTACGAGCAGTACTTC. It codes for CASSLGQPGTYEQYF. The chain recombines TRBV27 with TRBJ2-7; possibly TRBD1 for D (6 bases). The germline V and J ends were trimmed by 6 bases and 2 bases, with 17 bases remaining between them. This CDR3 has 15 residues. Germline V gene lookup returns CDR1 MNHEY and CDR2 SMNVEV (reference sequence).

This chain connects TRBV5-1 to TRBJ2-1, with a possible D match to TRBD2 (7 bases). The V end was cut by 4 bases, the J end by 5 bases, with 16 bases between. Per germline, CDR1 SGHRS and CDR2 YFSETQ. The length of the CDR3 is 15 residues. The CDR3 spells CASSTRGGGNNEQFF. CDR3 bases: TGCGCCAGCAGCACCCGAGGGGGGGGGAACAATGAGCAGTTCTTC. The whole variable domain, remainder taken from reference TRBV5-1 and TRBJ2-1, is KAGVTQTPRYLIKTRGQQVTLSCSPISGHRSVSWYQQTPGQGLQFLFEYFSETQRNKGNFPGRFSGRQFSNSRSEMNVSTLELGDSALYLCASSTRGGGNNEQFFGPGTRLTVL.

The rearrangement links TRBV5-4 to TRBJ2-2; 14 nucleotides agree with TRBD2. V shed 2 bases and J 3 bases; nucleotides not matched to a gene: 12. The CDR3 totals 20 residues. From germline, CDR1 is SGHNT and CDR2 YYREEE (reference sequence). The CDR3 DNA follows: TGTGCCAGCAGCTTAGAGGATCTAATGACTAGCGGGGGGGACACCGGGGAGCTGTTTTTT. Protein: CASSLEDLMTSGGDTGELFF. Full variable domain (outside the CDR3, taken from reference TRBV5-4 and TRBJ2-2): ETGVTQSPTHLIKTRGQQVTLRCSSQSGHNTVSWYQQALGQGPQFIFQYYREEENGRGNFPPRFSGLQFPNYSSELNVNALELDDSALYLCASSLEDLMTSGGDTGELFFGEGSRLTVL.

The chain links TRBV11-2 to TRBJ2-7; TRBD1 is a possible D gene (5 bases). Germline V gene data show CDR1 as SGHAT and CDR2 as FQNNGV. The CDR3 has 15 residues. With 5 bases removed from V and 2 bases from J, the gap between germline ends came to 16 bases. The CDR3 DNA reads TGTGCCAGCAGCGTGGACAAATACTCGGCCTACGAGCAGTACTTC. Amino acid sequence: CASSVDKYSAYEQYF.

Here the CDR3 reads CASSRTGYGYTF. In DNA form, the CDR3 reads TGTGCCAGCAGTCGGACAGGCTATGGCTACACCTTC. The rearrangement links TRBV6-5 to TRBJ1-2; 7 bases match TRBD1. V shed 5 bases, J shed 4 bases, and the junction held 1 base outside the gene matches. The CDR3 contains 12 residues. Germline CDR1 reads MNHEY; CDR2 reads SVGAGI.

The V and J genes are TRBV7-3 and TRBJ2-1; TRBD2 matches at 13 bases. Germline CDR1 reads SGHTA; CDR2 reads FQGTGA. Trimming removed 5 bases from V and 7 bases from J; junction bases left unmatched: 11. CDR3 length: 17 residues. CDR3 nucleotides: TGTGCCAGCAGCATTTATCCGGGACTAGCGGGGCGTAATGAGCAGTTCTTC. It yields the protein CASSIYPGLAGRNEQFF.

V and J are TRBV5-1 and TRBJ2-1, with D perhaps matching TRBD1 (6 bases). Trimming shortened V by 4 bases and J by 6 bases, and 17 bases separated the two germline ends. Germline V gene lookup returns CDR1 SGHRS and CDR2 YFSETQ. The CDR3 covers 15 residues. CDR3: CASSAGQLTGNEQFF. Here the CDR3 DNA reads TGCGCCAGCAGCGCAGGACAGTTGACAGGCAATGAGCAGTTCTTC.

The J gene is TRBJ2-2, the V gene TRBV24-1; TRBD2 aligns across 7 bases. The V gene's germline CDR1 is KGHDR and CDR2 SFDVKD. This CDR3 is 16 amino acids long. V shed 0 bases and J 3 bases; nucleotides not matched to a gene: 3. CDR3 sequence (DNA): TGTGCCACCAGTGATTTGGGGGCGGGAGACACCGGGGAGCTGTTTTTT. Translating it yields CATSDLGAGDTGELFF.

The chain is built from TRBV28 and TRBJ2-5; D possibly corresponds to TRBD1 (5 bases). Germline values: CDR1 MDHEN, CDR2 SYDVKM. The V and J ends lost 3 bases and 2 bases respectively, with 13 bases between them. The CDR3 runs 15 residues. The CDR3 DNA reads TGTGCCAGCAGTTTTAGGGGCCAGCAACAAGAGACCCAGTACTTC. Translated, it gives CASSFRGQQQETQYF.

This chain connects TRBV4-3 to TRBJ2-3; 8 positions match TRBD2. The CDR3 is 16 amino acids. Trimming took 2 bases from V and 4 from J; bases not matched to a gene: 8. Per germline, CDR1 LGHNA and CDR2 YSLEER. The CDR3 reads CASSQRYGRAADTQYF. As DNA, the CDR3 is TGCGCCAGCAGCCAACGTTACGGGAGGGCGGCAGATACGCAGTATTTT.